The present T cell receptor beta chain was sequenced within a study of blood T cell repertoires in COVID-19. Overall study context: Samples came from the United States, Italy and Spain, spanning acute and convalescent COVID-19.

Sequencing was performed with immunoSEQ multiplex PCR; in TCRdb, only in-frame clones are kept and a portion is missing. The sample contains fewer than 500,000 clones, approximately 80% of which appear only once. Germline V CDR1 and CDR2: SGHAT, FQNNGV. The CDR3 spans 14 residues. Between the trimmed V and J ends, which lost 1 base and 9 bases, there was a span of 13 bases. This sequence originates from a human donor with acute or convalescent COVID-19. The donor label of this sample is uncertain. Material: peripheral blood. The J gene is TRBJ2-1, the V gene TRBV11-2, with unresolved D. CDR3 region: CASSLAPPVREQFF. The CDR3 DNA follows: TGTGCCAGCAGCTTAGCCCCCCCAGTCCGTGAGCAGTTCTTC.